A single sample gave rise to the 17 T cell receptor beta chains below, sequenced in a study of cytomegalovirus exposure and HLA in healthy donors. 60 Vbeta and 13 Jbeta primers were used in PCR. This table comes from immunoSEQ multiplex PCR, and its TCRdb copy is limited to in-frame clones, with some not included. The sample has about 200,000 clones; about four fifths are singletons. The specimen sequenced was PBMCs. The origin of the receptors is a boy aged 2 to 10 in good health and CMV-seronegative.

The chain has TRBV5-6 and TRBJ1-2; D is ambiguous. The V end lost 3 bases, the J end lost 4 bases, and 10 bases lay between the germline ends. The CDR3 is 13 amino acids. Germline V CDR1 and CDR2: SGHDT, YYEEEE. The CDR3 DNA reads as TGTGCCAGCAGCTATAGGAGAACCTATGGCTACACCTTC. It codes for CASSYRRTYGYTF.

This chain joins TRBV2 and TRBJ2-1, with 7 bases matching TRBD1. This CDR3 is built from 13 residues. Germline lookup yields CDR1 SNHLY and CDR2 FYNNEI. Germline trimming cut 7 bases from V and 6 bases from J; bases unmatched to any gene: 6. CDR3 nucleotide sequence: TGTGCCAGCATACTTGACAGGGCCAATGAGCAGTTCTTC. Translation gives CASILDRANEQFF. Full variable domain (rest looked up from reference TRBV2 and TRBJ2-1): EPEVTQTPSHQVTQMGQEVILRCVPISNHLYFYWYRQILGQKVEFLVSFYNNEISEKSEIFDDQFSVERPDGSNFTLKIRSTKLEDSAMYFCASILDRANEQFFGPGTRLTVL.

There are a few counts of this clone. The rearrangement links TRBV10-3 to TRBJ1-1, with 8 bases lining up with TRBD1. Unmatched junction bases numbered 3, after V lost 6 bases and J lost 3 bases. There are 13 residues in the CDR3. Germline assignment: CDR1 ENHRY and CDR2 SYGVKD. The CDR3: CAISPGGDTEAFF. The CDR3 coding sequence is TGTGCCATCAGCCCAGGGGGCGACACTGAAGCTTTCTTT.

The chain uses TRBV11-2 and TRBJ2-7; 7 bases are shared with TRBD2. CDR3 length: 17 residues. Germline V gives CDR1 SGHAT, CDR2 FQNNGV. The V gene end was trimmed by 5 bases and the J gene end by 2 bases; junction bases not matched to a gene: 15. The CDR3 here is CASSRLTSPGWTYEQYF. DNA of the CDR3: TGTGCCAGCAGCCGTCTGACTAGCCCGGGGTGGACCTACGAGCAGTACTTC.

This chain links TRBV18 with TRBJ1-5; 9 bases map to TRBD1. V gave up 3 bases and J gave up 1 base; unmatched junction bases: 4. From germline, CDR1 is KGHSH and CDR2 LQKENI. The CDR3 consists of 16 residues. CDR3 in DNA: TGTGCCAGCTCACCGGGACAGGGACGCAGCAATCAGCCCCAGCATTTT. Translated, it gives CASSPGQGRSNQPQHF.

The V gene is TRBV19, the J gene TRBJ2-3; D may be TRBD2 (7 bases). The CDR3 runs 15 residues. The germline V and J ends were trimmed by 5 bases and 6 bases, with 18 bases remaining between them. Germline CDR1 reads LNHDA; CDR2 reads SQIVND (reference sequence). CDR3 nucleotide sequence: TGTGCCAGTAGTGCTGCGGCGGGGGCCAGGGATACGCAGTATTTT. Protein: CASSAAAGARDTQYF.

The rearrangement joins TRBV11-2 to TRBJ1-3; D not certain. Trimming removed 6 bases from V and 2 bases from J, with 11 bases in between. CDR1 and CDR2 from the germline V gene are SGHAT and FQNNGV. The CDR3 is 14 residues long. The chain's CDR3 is CASSSGRTGNTIYF. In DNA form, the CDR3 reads TGTGCCAGCAGTTCCGGTAGAACTGGAAACACCATATATTTT.

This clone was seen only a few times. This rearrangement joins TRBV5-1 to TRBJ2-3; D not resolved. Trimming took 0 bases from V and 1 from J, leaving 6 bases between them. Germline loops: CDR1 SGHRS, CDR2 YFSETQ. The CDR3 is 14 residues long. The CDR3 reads CASSLAPGTDTQYF. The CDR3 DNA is TGCGCCAGCAGCTTGGCTCCTGGCACAGATACGCAGTATTTT. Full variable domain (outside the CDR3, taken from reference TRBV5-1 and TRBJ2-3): KAGVTQTPRYLIKTRGQQVTLSCSPISGHRSVSWYQQTPGQGLQFLFEYFSETQRNKGNFPGRFSGRQFSNSRSEMNVSTLELGDSALYLCASSLAPGTDTQYFGPGTRLTVL.

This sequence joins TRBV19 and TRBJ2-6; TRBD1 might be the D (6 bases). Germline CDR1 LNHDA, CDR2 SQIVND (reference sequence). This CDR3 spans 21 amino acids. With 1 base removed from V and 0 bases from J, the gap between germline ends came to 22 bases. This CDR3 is CASSIAWGRGPESSGANVLTF. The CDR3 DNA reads TGTGCCAGTAGTATAGCCTGGGGGCGAGGTCCGGAGAGCTCTGGGGCCAACGTCCTGACTTTC. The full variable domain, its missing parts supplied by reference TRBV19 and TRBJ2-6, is DGGITQSPKYLFRKEGQNVTLSCEQNLNHDAMYWYRQDPGQGLRLIYYSQIVNDFQKGDIAEGYSVSREKKESFPLTVTSAQKNPTAFYLCASSIAWGRGPESSGANVLTFGAGSRLTVL.

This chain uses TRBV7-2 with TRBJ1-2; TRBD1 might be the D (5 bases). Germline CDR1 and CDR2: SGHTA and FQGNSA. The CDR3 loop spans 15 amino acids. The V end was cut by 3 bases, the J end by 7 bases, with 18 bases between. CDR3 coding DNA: TGTGCCAGCAGCTTGGGCAGGGTCCATAGCTGTGGCTACACCTTC. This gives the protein CASSLGRVHSCGYTF.

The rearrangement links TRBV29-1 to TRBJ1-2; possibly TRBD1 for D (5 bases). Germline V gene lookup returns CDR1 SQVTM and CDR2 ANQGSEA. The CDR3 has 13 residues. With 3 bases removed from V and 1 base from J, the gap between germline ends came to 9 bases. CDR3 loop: CSVEGGSNYGYTF. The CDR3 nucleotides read TGCAGCGTTGAGGGGGGGAGTAACTATGGCTACACCTTC.

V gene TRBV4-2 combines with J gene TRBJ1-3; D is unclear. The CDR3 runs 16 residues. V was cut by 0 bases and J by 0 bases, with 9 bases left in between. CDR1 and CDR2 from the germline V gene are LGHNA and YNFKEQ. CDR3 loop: CASSQERSRSGNTIYF. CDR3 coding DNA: TGTGCCAGCAGCCAAGAGAGATCTCGCTCTGGAAACACCATATATTTT.

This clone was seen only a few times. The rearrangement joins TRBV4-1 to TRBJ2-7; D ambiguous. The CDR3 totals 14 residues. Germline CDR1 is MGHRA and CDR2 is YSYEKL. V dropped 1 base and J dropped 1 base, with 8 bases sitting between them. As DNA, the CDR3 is TGCGCCAGCAGCCAAGCCGCGGTTTCCTACGAGCAGTACTTC. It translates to CASSQAAVSYEQYF.

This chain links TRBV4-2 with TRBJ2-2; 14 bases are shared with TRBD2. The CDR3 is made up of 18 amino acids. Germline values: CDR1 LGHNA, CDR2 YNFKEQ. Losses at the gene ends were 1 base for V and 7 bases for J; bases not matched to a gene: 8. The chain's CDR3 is CASSQVFGTSGGVGELFF. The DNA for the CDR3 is TGTGCCAGCAGCCAAGTATTTGGGACTAGCGGGGGAGTCGGGGAGCTGTTTTTT.

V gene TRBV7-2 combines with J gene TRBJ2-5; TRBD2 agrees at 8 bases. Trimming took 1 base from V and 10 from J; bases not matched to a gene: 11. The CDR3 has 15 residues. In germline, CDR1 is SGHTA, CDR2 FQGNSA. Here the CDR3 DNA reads TGTGCCAGCAGCTTAGTCTACGGGACCGGGGGGGTCCAGTACTTC. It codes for CASSLVYGTGGVQYF.

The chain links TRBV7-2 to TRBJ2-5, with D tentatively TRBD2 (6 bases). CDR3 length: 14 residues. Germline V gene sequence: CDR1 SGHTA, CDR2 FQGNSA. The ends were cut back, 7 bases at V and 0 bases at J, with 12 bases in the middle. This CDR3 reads CASNPSGYQETQYF. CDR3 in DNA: TGTGCCAGCAACCCAAGCGGGTACCAAGAGACCCAGTACTTC.

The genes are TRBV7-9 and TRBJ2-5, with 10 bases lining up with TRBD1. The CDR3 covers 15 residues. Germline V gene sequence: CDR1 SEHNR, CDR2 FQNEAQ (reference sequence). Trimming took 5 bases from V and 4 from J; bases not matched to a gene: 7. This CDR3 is CASSPRQGAGETQYF. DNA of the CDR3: TGTGCCAGCAGCCCCCGACAGGGGGCGGGAGAGACCCAGTACTTC.